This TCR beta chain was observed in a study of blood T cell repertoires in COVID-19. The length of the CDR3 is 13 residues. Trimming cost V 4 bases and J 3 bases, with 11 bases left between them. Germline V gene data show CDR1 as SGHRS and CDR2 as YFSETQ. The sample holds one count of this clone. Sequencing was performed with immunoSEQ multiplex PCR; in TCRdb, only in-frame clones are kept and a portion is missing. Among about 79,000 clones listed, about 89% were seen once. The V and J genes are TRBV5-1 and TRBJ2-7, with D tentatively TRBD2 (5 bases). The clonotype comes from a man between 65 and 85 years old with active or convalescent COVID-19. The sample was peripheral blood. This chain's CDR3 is CASSRGEGYEQYF. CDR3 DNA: TGCGCCAGCAGCCGCGGCGAGGGCTACGAGCAGTACTTC.